This T cell receptor (beta chain) is from a study of control samples from healthy donors and cancer patients. Assay: immunoSEQ multiplex PCR; the TCRdb copy retains only in-frame clones and omits some. The table shows approximately 90,000 clones, with around nine tenths occurring only once. CDR1 and CDR2 from the germline V gene are SQVTM and ANQGSEA. This CDR3 contains 12 residues. Trimming stripped 4 bases from V and 5 bases from J, with 11 bases between. The chain uses TRBV29-1 and TRBJ2-5, with D perhaps assigned TRBD1 or TRBD2 (5 bases each). The receptor's source is a man aged 30 to 45 in good health. The specimen was blood. The CDR3 DNA reads as TGCAGCGTTGCGGTAGGGACGGAGACCCAGTACTTC. This encodes CSVAVGTETQYF.